This TCR beta chain was identified during a study of blood T cells in healthy people across ages (dated by TCRdb to 2013 to 2016). Concerning the study at large: In model experiments, template switching captured roughly one uniquely barcoded TCR beta cDNA molecule for every two T cells. To track age-related changes in TCR beta repertoire diversity, the study relied on deep sequencing normalized with unique cDNA molecular identifiers. The donors were split into four age groups: young (average 16 years), middle-aged (over 35), aged (roughly 65) and long-lived (under 90). Donors of different ages were randomly distributed across sequencing lanes to avoid experimental bias. The study analyzed two additional independent replicas of 1 million unique cDNA reads from the same blood draw for two donors, one aged 18 to 29 and one aged 80 or older. What the work shows at the level of the full study, not this receptor alone: Observed TCR beta diversity correlated strongly with the percentage of naive T cells measured by flow cytometry. Estimates of total diversity based on one million sequenced T cells were regarded as lower bounds and as underestimates. The long-lived group showed more naive CD4+ T cells, fewer expanded clones and increased TCR diversity than the aged group, suggesting age selection. Observed TCR beta diversity per million T cells fell roughly linearly with age, and a significant reduction was already apparent by age roughly 40. The CMV infection status of donors was not known, potentially confounding age-related changes in expanded clonotypes. Bulk unsorted PBMC profiling prevented conclusive comparison of naive and antigen-experienced compartments.

Measured from the cysteine to the phenylalanine, the CDR3 is 14 residues long. The read is trimmed to its CDR3 DNA, 42 bases read in frame from base 1. CDR1 and CDR2 (SGDLS, YYNGEE) derive from the germline V gene. Trimming costs V 0 bases and J 4 bases, and their ends lie 10 bases apart. Concerning this clonotype: This clone's antigen is unknown. No base qualities exist here, and no much larger clone lies one base off it.

The library was made by 5' RACE. A second roughly 6 to 12 cycle PCR used a sample-barcoded 5' primer and a J-beta primer mix. A template-switch 5' adaptor carrying 12 random nucleotides introduced a unique molecular identifier onto each TCR beta cDNA molecule. Each sample yielded at least 2.5 million CDR3-containing paired-end reads. The Mint cDNA synthesis kit, primed by a TRBC-specific oligonucleotide, was used to synthesize first-strand cDNA from all RNA. Following uracil-DNA glycosylase treatment, all cDNA underwent a first 18-cycle PCR with the universal primers M1SS and BC2_uni_R. Concerning the study's data processing: Normalization of each sample was performed by random selection of 1 million high-quality reads, each carrying a distinct molecular identifier. Reads with shared molecular identifiers were discarded instead of being binned into consensus sequences. CDR3 identification, clonotype clustering and error correction used MiTCR with a Q25 quality threshold and the strictest error-elimination algorithm. A nonparametric unseen species model with Euler transformation was used to estimate a lower bound on total TCR beta diversity. The raw public data were reprocessed by TCRdb itself: fastp quality trimming at Q25, MiXCR clonotype calling, in-frame beta chains only. Under each unique CDR3 protein, matching rows form one entry showing the most common genes and DNA. TCRdb's processing, not the authors', yielded these V and J calls. The sample table shows 1.8 million or so distinct CDR3 sequences, and approximately 39% are seen once. The ten largest clones represent 23% of the sample.

Donors were roughly 40 systemically healthy Caucasian individuals from Russia aged roughly 6 to 90 years. Each donor gave around 9 milliliters of peripheral blood, collected into EDTA-treated Vacutainer tubes. PBMCs were isolated by Ficoll-Paque density-gradient centrifugation, with at least 6 million obtained per sample. Trizol reagent was used to extract total RNA from PBMCs, with at least 6 micrograms per sample. For every donor, an aliquot of PBMCs went through flow cytometry to measure the percentages of naive CD45RAhigh/CD27high T cells. The TCR sequence derives from a human donor in good health. This chain is built from TRBV9 and TRBJ1-1; possibly the D gene is TRBD1, per 5 matching bases. What was sequenced was blood. The DNA sequence reads TGTGCCAGCAGCGTAGGAGAGGGGCGCACTGAAGCTTTCTTT. It translates to CASSVGEGRTEAFF.